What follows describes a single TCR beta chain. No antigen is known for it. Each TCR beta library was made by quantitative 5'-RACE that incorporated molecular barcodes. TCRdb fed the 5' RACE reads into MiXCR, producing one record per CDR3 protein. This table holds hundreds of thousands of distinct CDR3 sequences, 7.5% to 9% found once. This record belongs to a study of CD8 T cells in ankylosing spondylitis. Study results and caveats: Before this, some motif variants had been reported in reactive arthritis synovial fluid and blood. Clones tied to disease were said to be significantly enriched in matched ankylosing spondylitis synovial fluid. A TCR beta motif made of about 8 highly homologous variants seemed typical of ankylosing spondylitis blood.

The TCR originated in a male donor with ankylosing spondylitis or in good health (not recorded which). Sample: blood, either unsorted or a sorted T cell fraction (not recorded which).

CDR3 bases: TGTGCCAGCAGCTTGGACGGCGGTTGGAGGACCAGCGGTCGACTAGCCAAAAACATTCAGTACTTC. Its translation is CASSLDGGWRTSGRLAKNIQYF. The V call is TRBV5-4, the J call TRBJ2-4; D is possibly TRBD2 (5 bases). Trimming removed 0 bases at V and 0 bases at J, with 28 bases between. This CDR3 is 22 amino acids long. The V gene's germline CDR1 is SGHNT and CDR2 YYREEE (reference sequence). Full variable domain (remainder filled in from reference TRBV5-4 and TRBJ2-4): ETGVTQSPTHLIKTRGQQVTLRCSSQSGHNTVSWYQQALGQGPQFIFQYYREEENGRGNFPPRFSGLQFPNYSSELNVNALELDDSALYLCASSLDGGWRTSGRLAKNIQYFGAGTRLSVL.